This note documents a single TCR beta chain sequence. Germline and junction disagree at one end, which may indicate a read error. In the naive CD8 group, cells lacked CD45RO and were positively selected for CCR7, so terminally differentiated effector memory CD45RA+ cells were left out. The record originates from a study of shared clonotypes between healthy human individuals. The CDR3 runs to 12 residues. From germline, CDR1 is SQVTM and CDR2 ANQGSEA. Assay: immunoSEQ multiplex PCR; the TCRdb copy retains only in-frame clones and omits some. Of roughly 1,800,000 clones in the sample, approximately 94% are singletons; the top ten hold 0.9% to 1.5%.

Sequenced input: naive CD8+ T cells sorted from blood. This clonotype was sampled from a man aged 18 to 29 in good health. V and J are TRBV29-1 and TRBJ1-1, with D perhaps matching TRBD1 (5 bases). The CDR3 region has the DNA TGCAGCGTAGAAGGGACTGACGCTGAAGCTTTCTTT. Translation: CSVEGTDAEAFF.